Following are 16 T cell receptor beta chains from one sample sequenced in a study of blood T cell repertoires in COVID-19. Using immunoSEQ multiplex PCR, the repertoire was profiled, and TCRdb retains in-frame clones only, with some absent. The sample includes roughly 330,000 clones, around 82% of them seen just once. Sequenced sample: peripheral blood. These receptors were taken from a woman between 50 and 59 years old with acute or convalescent COVID-19.

The gene calls are TRBV24-1 and TRBJ2-2; 12 bases are shared with TRBD2. Unmatched junction bases numbered 1, after V lost 6 bases and J lost 6 bases. This CDR3 contains 14 residues. CDR1 is KGHDR, CDR2 SFDVKD, per germline. In nucleotides, the CDR3 is TGTGCCACCAGTCGGACTAGCGGGGCCGGGGAGCTGTTTTTT. Amino acids: CATSRTSGAGELFF.

This chain connects TRBV13 to TRBJ1-2; D gene ambiguous. Trimming cost V 3 bases and J 2 bases, with 19 bases left between them. The germline CDR1 and CDR2 sequences are PRHDT and FYEKMQ (reference sequence). The CDR3 spans 17 residues. The CDR3 sequence: CASSFFSREGSNYGYTF. The CDR3 bases are TGTGCCAGCAGCTTCTTTAGCCGGGAAGGATCAAACTATGGCTACACCTTC. Drawing the rest from reference TRBV13 and TRBJ1-2, the complete variable domain is AAGVIQSPRHLIKEKRETATLKCYPIPRHDTVYWYQQGPGQDPQFLISFYEKMQSDKGSIPDRFSAQQFSDYHSELNMSSLELGDSALYFCASSFFSREGSNYGYTFGSGTRLTVV.

The chain couples TRBV4-2 to TRBJ1-5, with D tentatively TRBD1 (5 bases). In germline, CDR1 is LGHNA, CDR2 YNFKEQ. The V gene lost 1 base and the J gene lost 6 bases, with 13 bases spanning the gap. The CDR3 loop spans 15 amino acids. In DNA, the CDR3 is TGTGCCAGCAGCCAAGTCCAGGGAAGAGGTCAGCCCCAGCATTTT. This translates into CASSQVQGRGQPQHF.

The count of this clone is one. The rearrangement joins TRBV28 to TRBJ1-2; D remains ambiguous. V lost 6 bases and J 4 bases, leaving 15 bases between the germline ends. The CDR3 has 14 residues. Per the germline V gene, CDR1 is MDHEN and CDR2 is SYDVKM. CDR3 bases: TGTGCCAGCAGAATGGGCCCGGAGGGCTATGGCTACACCTTC. Protein: CASRMGPEGYGYTF.

V is TRBV6-6 and J is TRBJ1-2, with 10 nucleotides matching TRBD1. CDR3 length: 15 residues. Trimming at V came to 4 bases and at J to 8 bases, leaving 10 bases not matched to a gene. Germline V gene lookup returns CDR1 MNHNY and CDR2 SVGAGI (reference sequence). CDR3: CASSFFSGQGRGYTF. The CDR3 region has the DNA TGTGCCAGCAGTTTTTTCTCGGGACAGGGGCGCGGCTACACCTTC.

The chain combines TRBV3-1 (or the pseudogene TRBV3-2) with TRBJ2-1, with 13 bases fitting TRBD2. Germline CDR1 and CDR2: LGHDT and YNNKEL (reference sequence). Trimming removed 4 bases from V and 13 bases from J; junction bases left unmatched: 10. The CDR3 runs 15 residues. Here the CDR3 reads CASSPTTTSGRAQFF. Written as DNA, the CDR3 is TGTGCCAGCAGCCCGACTACTACTAGCGGGAGGGCCCAGTTCTTC.

The chain carries TRBV6-2 or TRBV6-3 and TRBJ2-7, with a possible D match to TRBD1 (6 bases). Germline CDR1 and CDR2: MNHEY and SVGEGT. Trimming removed 5 bases from V and 3 bases from J, with 11 bases in between. CDR3 length: 13 residues. In nucleotides, the CDR3 is TGTGCCAGCAGTACAGGGTGGGGCTACGAGCAGTACTTC. This sequence encodes CASSTGWGYEQYF.

The chain uses TRBV6-2 or TRBV6-3 and TRBJ2-5; D perhaps matches TRBD1 (7 bases). CDR3 size: 14 residues. Germline CDR1 and CDR2: MNHEY and SVGEGT. Between the trimmed V and J ends, which lost 6 bases and 5 bases, there was a span of 16 bases. CDR3 sequence (DNA): TGTGCCAGCAGCCCTCAGGGGGGCGCCGAGACCCAGTACTTC. Its translation: CASSPQGGAETQYF.

A remark on this clone: Other DNA sequences from this sample encode an identical CDR3 as well. The chain uses TRBV10-3 and TRBJ2-5, with TRBD1 identical over 7 bases. This CDR3 region has 13 residues. V shed 5 bases and J 3 bases; nucleotides not matched to a gene: 3. Germline V lookup: CDR1 ENHRY, CDR2 SYGVKD. CDR3 residues: CAISPGTEETQYF. The CDR3 DNA reads as TGTGCCATCAGTCCCGGGACAGAAGAGACCCAGTACTTC.

The DNA of the CDR3 is TGTGCCAGCAGCCCATCCGGGACTAGGTCCTACAATGAGCAGTTCTTC. It yields the protein CASSPSGTRSYNEQFF. The chain recombines TRBV3-1 (or the pseudogene TRBV3-2) with TRBJ2-1; TRBD2 aligns across 8 bases. The junction had 6 bases not matched to a gene; V was cut back by 4 bases and J by 1 base. The CDR3 is 16 residues long. The germline V gene has CDR1 LGHDT and CDR2 YNNKEL (reference sequence).

The chain couples TRBV12-3 or TRBV12-4 to TRBJ1-1; 10 bases map to TRBD1. The J segment lost 3 bases and the V segment lost 7 bases, leaving 2 bases of the junction unmatched. This CDR3 region has 13 residues. The CDR3 region is CASKGTGDTEAFF. For the CDR3, the DNA is TGTGCCAGCAAGGGGACAGGGGACACTGAAGCTTTCTTT.

The rearrangement uses TRBV30 and TRBJ1-1; 10 bases fit TRBD1. V shed 8 bases, J shed 4 bases, and the junction held 13 bases outside the gene matches. Germline CDR1 and CDR2: GTSNPN and SVGIG (reference sequence). The CDR3 has 15 amino acids. The CDR3 loop reads CAGEGQGKKGTEAFF. Here the CDR3 DNA reads TGTGCCGGAGAGGGACAGGGGAAAAAGGGCACTGAAGCTTTCTTT.

This rearrangement joins TRBV4-1 to TRBJ1-2; D remains unclear. The germline V gene has CDR1 MGHRA and CDR2 YSYEKL. Trimming removed 11 bases from V and 4 bases from J, with 14 bases in between. This CDR3 spans 12 amino acids. As DNA, the CDR3 is TGCGCCTCCGAGGGAGTAGGCTATGGCTACACCTTC. Amino acids: CASEGVGYGYTF.

The V and J genes are TRBV6-5 and TRBJ1-2, with TRBD1 matching over 8 bases. The CDR3 loop spans 14 amino acids. Germline trimming cut 6 bases from V and 4 bases from J; bases unmatched to any gene: 7. Germline CDR1 is MNHEY and CDR2 is SVGAGI. This CDR3 is CASRARDRFYGYTF. The CDR3 DNA is TGTGCCAGCAGAGCCCGGGACAGGTTCTATGGCTACACCTTC.

This chain joins TRBV7-2 and TRBJ2-4; 12 bases match TRBD2. The ends lost 5 bases at V and 6 bases at J; junction bases unmatched: 5. The CDR3 is 15 amino acids. Germline values: CDR1 SGHTA, CDR2 FQGNSA. CDR3 sequence: CASSPTLAGGNIQYF. CDR3 coding DNA: TGTGCCAGCAGCCCGACACTAGCGGGGGGAAACATTCAGTACTTC.

V is TRBV7-9 and J is TRBJ1-1; TRBD1 matches at 7 bases. V was clipped by 7 bases and J by 6 bases; unmatched bases: 17. The CDR3 is 16 amino acids. Germline V lookup: CDR1 SEHNR, CDR2 FQNEAQ (reference sequence). For the CDR3, the DNA is TGTGCCAGCACCCTTCGACAGGGCAGTACCGAGGCTGAAGCTTTCTTT. Translated: CASTLRQGSTEAEAFF.